This T cell receptor (beta chain) derives from a study of post-analysis software for immune sequencing data. Background on the study: Recorded disease courses covered relapsing-remitting, secondary progressive and progressive-relapsing multiple sclerosis. Some patients had no subtype annotation. The study, taken as a whole, reports: Strong co-clustering by F measure was evident for samples that had been prepared in the same batch. Significantly lower normalized Chao1 diversity was seen in multiple sclerosis patients than in controls. About 5 TRBV segments were more frequent in patients than controls; TRBV5-6, TRBV5-1 and TRBV20-1 belonged to this group.

In its sample, this clonotype was seen a few times. Its antigen is as yet unknown. Unique-molecular-identifier-tagged TCR beta cDNA libraries were used. Approximately 0.5 million cDNA molecules were recovered from an input of about 0.85 to 11 million T cells. TCRdb reprocessed the PCR reads via MiXCR and lists one record per CDR3 protein. Of fewer than 550,000 distinct CDR3 sequences in the sample, approximately 31% were seen once. The CDR3 runs 17 residues. Per the germline V gene, CDR1 is MNHEY and CDR2 is SMNVEV (reference sequence). V lost 2 bases to trimming and J lost 4 bases, with 20 bases between them.

The chain uses TRBV27 and TRBJ1-1; unclear D gene. Input material: blood. The clonotype originates from a girl aged 2-17 years with multiple sclerosis. CDR3 nucleotides: TGTGCCAGCAGTTTAAAGATACCGCCGTCCTACGGCACTGAAGCTTTCTTT. Translation gives CASSLKIPPSYGTEAFF.